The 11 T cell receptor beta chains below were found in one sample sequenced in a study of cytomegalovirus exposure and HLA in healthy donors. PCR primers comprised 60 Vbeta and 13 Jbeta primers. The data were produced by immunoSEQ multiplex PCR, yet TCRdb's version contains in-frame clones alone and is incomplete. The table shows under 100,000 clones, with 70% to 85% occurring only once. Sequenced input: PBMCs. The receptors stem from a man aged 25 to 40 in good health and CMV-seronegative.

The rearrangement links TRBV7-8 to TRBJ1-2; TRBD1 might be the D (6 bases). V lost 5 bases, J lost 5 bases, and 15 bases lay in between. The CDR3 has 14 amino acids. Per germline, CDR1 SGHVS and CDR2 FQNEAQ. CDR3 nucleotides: TGTGCCAGCAGCCCAGCGGGGGGCCGATATGGCTACACCTTC. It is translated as CASSPAGGRYGYTF.

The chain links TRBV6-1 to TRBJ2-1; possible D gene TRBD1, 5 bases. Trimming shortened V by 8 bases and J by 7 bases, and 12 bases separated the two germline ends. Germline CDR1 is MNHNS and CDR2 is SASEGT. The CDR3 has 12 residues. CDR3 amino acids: CASGHKLNEQFF. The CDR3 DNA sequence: TGTGCCAGCGGACACAAGCTAAATGAGCAGTTCTTC.

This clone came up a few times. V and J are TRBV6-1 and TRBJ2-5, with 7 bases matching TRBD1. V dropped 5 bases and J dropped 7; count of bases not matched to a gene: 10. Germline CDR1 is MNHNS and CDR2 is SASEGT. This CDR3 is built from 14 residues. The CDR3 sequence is CASSPNRGSSTQYF. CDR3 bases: TGTGCCAGCAGTCCAAACAGGGGCTCCTCGACCCAGTACTTC.

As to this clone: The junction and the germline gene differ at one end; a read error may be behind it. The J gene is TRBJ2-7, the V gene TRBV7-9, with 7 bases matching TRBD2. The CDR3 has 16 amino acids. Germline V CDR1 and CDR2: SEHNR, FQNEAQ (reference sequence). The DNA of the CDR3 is TGTTCCAGCAGCTTATGGGGTACGGGCGGGGGCTACGAGCAGTACTTC. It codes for CSSSLWGTGGGYEQYF.

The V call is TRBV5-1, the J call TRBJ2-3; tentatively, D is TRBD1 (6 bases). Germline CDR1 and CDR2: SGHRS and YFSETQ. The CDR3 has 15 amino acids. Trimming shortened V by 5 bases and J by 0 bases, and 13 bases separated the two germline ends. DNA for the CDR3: TGCGCCAGCAGAAGGACAGTCCTCAGCACAGATACGCAGTATTTT. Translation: CASRRTVLSTDTQYF.

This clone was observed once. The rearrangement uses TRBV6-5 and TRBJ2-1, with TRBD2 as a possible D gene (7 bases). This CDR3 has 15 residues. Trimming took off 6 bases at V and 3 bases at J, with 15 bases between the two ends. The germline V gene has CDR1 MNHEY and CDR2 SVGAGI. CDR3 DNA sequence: TGTGCCAGCAGCCATAGGGGGAGGGACTACAATGAGCAGTTCTTC. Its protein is CASSHRGRDYNEQFF.

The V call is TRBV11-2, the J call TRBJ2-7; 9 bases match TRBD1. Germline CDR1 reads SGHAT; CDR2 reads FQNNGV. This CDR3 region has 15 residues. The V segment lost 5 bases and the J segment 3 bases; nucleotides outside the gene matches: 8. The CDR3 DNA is TGTGCCAGCAGCGACTACGTGGGACAGGGCTACGAGCAGTACTTC. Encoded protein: CASSDYVGQGYEQYF.

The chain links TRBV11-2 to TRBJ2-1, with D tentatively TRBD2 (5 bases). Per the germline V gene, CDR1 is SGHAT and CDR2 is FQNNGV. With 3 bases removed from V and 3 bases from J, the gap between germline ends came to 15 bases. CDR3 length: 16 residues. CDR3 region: CASSFKGISVYNEQFF. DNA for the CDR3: TGTGCCAGCAGCTTTAAGGGAATTAGCGTCTACAATGAGCAGTTCTTC.

CDR3 coding DNA: TGTGCCAGTCGGGAACCCGGGAGCTCCTACGAGCAGTACTTC. This codes for CASREPGSSYEQYF. The chain uses TRBV2 and TRBJ2-7, with D possibly TRBD2 on 6 matching bases. CDR1 is SNHLY, CDR2 FYNNEI, per germline. This CDR3 is built from 14 residues. The V and J ends lost 9 bases and 0 bases respectively, with 15 bases between them.

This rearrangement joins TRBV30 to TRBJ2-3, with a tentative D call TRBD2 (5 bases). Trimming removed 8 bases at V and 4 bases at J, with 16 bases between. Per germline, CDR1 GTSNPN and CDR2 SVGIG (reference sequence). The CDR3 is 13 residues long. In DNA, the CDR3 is TGTGCCGCCGCGGGCCGGCGAGCAGATACGCAGTATTTT. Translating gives CAAAGRRADTQYF.

DNA of the CDR3: TGTGCCACCTTGCAGGGGGACTATGGCTACACCTTC. This translates into CATLQGDYGYTF. V usage is TRBV6-6 and J usage is TRBJ1-2, with 7 bases lining up with TRBD1. The V and J ends lost 10 bases and 3 bases, in that order; junction bases with no gene match: 5. The CDR3 is made up of 12 amino acids. Germline values: CDR1 MNHNY, CDR2 SVGAGI (reference sequence).